Shown below are 3 T cell receptor beta chains from a single sample sequenced in a study of shared clonotypes between healthy human individuals. The protocol was immunoSEQ multiplex PCR, while the TCRdb copy is restricted to in-frame clones and leaves out a portion. The sample holds 2 million to 2.5 million clones, approximately 90% seen once. What was sequenced was naive CD4+ T cells from PBMCs. This sample's subset: CD45RA+ positively selected. The receptors stem from a young man in good health. Some clones in this sample may be carry-over from other donors' samples.

The chain employs TRBV14 and TRBJ2-7, with 9 positions matching TRBD1. The CDR3 runs to 15 residues. Germline V gene lookup returns CDR1 SGHDN and CDR2 FVKESK. Trimming cost V 1 base and J 3 bases; bases outside gene matches: 4. The CDR3 region has the DNA TGTGCCAGCAGCCAAGGGGGACAGGGCCTCTACGAGCAGTACTTC. Its translation: CASSQGGQGLYEQYF.

This rearrangement joins TRBV14 to TRBJ2-7; 7 nucleotides match TRBD1. Germline V lookup: CDR1 SGHDN, CDR2 FVKESK. The CDR3 spans 15 residues. The J segment lost 0 bases and the V segment lost 3 bases, leaving 5 bases of the junction unmatched. In DNA, the CDR3 is TGTGCCAGCAGCCACCCGACAGGGAGCTCCTACGAGCAGTACTTC. It specifies CASSHPTGSSYEQYF.

The rearrangement joins TRBV29-1 to TRBJ1-3, with D possibly matching TRBD1 (6 bases). V was pared by 5 bases and J by 8 bases, with 16 bases between. The CDR3 consists of 13 residues. From germline, CDR1 is SQVTM and CDR2 ANQGSEA. The CDR3 spells CSVRRGPGDTIYF. CDR3 in DNA: TGCAGCGTTCGCAGGGGTCCGGGGGACACCATATATTTT.